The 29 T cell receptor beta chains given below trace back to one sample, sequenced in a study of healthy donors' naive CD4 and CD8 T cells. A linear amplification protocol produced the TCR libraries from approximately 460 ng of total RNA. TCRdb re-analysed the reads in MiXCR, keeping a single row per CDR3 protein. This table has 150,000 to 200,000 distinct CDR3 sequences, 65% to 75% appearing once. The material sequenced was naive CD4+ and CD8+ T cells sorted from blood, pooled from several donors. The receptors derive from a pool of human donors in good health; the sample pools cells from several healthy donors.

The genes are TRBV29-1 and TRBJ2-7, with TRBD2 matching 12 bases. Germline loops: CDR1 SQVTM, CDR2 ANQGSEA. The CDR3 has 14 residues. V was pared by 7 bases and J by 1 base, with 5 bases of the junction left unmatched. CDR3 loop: CSALAGGPSYEQYF. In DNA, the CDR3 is TGCAGCGCCCTAGCGGGAGGGCCGTCCTACGAGCAGTACTTC.

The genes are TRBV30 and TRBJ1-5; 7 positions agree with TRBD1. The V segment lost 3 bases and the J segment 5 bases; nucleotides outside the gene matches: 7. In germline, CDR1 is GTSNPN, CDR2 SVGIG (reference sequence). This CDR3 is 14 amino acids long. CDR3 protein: CAWSPSTGYQPQHF. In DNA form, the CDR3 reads TGTGCCTGGAGCCCGTCGACAGGGTATCAGCCCCAGCATTTT. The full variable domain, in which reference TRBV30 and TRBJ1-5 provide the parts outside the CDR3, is SQTIHQWPATLVQPVGSPLSLECTVEGTSNPNLYWYRQAAGRGLQLLFYSVGIGQISSEVPQNLSASRPQDRQFILSSKKLLLSDSGFYLCAWSPSTGYQPQHFGDGTRLSIL.

CDR3 protein: CASSPSGRALYEQYV. The CDR3 DNA sequence: TGTGCCAGCAGCCCTAGCGGGAGGGCACTCTACGAGCAGTACGTC. The genes are TRBV6-2 or TRBV6-3 and TRBJ2-7; 12 positions agree with TRBD2. In germline, CDR1 is MNHEY, CDR2 SVGEGT. After removal of 6 bases from V and 3 bases from J, the junction contained 6 bases not matched to a gene. The CDR3 runs 15 residues.

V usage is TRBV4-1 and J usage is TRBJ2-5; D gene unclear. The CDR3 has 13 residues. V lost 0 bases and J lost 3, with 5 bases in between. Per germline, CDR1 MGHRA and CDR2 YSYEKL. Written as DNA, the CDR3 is TGCGCCAGCAGCCAAGATATGGAAGAGACCCAGTACTTC. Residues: CASSQDMEETQYF.

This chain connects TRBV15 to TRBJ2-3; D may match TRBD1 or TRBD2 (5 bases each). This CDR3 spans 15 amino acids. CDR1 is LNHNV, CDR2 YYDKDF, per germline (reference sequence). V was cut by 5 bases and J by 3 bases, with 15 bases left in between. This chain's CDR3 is CATSLEGSGTDTQYF. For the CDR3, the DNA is TGTGCCACCAGCCTAGAGGGGAGTGGTACAGATACGCAGTATTTT.

The DNA for the CDR3 is TGCAGCGTTGTACTAGCGGGCGCCTACAATGAGCAGTTCTTC. This translates into CSVVLAGAYNEQFF. The rearrangement joins TRBV29-1 to TRBJ2-1; TRBD2 aligns across 9 bases. The CDR3 spans 14 residues. Trimming took 4 bases from V and 2 from J; bases not matched to a gene: 3. The germline V gene has CDR1 SQVTM and CDR2 ANQGSEA.

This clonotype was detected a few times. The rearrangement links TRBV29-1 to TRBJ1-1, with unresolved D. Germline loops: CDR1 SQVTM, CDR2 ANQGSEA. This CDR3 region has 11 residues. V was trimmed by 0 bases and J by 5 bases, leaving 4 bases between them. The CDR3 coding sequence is TGCAGCGTTGAAGAGGGAACTGAAGCTTTCTTT. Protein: CSVEEGTEAFF.

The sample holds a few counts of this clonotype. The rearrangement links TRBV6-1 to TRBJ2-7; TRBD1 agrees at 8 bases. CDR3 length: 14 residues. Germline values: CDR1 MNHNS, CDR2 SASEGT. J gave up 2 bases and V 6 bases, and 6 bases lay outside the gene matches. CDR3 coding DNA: TGTGCCAGCAGCTGGACAGGGAGAACCTACGAGCAGTACTTC. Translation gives CASSWTGRTYEQYF.

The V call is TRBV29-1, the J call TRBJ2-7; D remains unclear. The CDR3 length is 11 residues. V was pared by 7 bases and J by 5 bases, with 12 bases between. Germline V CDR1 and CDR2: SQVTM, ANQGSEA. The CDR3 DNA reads TGCAGCGCCGGTGAGGTCAACGAGCAGTACTTC. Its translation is CSAGEVNEQYF.

The CDR3 is CSPQVADREKGNTGELFF. The CDR3 DNA follows: TGCAGCCCCCAAGTCGCGGACAGAGAAAAGGGGAACACCGGGGAGCTGTTTTTT. The V call is TRBV29-1, the J call TRBJ2-2, with D possibly matching TRBD1 (6 bases). This CDR3 region has 18 residues. The germline V gene encodes CDR1 SQVTM and CDR2 ANQGSEA. V lost 8 bases and J lost 1, with 26 bases in between.

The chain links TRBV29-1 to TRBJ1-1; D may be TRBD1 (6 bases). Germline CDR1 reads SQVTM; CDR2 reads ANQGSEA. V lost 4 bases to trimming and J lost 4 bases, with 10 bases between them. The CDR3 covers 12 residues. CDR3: CSVAGEGTEAFF. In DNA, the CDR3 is TGCAGCGTTGCAGGGGAGGGCACTGAAGCTTTCTTT.

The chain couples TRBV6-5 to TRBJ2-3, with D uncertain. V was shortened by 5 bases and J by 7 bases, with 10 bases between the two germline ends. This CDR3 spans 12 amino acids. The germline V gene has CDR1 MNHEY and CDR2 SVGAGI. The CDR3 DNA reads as TGTGCCAGCAGTCCCAAGCCGAATACGCAGTATTTT. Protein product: CASSPKPNTQYF.

The CDR3 loop is CAISELAGGYEQFF. The CDR3 region has the DNA TGTGCCATCAGCGAACTAGCGGGAGGGTATGAGCAGTTCTTC. This chain connects TRBV10-3 to TRBJ2-1, with 13 bases aligning to TRBD2. Germline CDR1 reads ENHRY; CDR2 reads SYGVKD. The CDR3 has 14 amino acids. J gave up 8 bases and V 6 bases, and 4 bases lay outside the gene matches.

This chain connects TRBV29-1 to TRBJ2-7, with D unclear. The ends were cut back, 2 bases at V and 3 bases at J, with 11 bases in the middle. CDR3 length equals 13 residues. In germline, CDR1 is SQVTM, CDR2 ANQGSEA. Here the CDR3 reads CSVELGRSYEQYF. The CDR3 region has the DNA TGCAGCGTTGAATTAGGCAGAAGCTACGAGCAGTACTTC.

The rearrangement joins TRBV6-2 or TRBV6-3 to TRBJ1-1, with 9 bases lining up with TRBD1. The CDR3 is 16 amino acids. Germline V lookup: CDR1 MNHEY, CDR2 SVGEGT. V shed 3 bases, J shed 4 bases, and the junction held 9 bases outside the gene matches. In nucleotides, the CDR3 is TGTGCCAGCAGTTATCCCAGTAACAGGGGGCCCACTGAAGCTTTCTTT. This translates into CASSYPSNRGPTEAFF.

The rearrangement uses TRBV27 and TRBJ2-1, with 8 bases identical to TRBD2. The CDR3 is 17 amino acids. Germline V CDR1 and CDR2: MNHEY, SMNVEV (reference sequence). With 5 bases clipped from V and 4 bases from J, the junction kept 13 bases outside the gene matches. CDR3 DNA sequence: TGTGCCAGCAGTCTAGGACCGGGACTAGGACCGTACAATGAGCAGTTCTTC. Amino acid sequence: CASSLGPGLGPYNEQFF.

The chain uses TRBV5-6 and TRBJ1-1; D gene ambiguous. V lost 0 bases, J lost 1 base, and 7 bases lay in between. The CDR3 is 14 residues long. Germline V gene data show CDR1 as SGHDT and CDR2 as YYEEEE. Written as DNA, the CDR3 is TGTGCCAGCAGCTTGGGCATCGGGAACACTGAAGCTTTCTTT. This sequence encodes CASSLGIGNTEAFF.

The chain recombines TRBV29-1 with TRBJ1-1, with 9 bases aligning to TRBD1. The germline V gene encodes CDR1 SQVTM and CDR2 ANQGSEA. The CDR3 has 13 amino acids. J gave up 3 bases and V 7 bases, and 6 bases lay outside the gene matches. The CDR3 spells CSGEQGADTEAFF. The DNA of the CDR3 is TGCAGCGGCGAACAGGGGGCGGACACTGAAGCTTTCTTT.

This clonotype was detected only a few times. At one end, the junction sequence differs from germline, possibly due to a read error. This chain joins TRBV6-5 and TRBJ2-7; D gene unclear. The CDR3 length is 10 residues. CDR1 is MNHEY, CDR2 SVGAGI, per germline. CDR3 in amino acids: CASGDRARHF. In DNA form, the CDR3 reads TGTGCCAGCGGTGACCGGGCGCGCCACTTC.

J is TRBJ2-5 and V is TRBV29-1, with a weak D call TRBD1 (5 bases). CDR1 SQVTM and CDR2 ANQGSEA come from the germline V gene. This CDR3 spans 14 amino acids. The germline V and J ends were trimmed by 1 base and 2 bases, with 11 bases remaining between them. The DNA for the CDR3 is TGCAGCGTTGAAGGGCCTGCAGGGCAAGAGACCCAGTACTTC. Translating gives CSVEGPAGQETQYF.

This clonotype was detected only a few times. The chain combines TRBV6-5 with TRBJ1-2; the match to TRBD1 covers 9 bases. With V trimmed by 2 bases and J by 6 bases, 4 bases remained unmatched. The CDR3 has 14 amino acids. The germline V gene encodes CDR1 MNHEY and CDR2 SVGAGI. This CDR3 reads CASSYTQGADGYTF. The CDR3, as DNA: TGTGCCAGCAGTTACACACAGGGGGCGGATGGCTACACCTTC.

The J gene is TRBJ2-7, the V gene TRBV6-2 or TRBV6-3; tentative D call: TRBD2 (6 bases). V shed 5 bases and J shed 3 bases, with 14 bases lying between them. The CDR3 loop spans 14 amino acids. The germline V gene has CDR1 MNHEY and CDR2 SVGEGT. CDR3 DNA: TGTGCCAGCAGTAATGGGGGGAGGCTCTACGAGCAGTACTTC. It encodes CASSNGGRLYEQYF.

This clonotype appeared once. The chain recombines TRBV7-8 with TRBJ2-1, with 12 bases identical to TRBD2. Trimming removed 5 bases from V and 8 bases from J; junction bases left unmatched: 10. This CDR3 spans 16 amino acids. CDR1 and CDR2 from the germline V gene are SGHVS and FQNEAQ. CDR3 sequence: CASSPRLAGVGDEQFF. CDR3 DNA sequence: TGTGCCAGCAGCCCCCGACTAGCGGGAGTGGGGGATGAGCAGTTCTTC.

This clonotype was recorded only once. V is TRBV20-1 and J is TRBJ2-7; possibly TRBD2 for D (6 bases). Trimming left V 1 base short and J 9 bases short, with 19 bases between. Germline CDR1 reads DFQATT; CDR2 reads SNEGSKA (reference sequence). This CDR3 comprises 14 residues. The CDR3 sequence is CSARGLVWRDRQYF. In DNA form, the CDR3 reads TGCAGTGCTAGAGGTCTTGTTTGGCGGGACCGGCAGTACTTC.

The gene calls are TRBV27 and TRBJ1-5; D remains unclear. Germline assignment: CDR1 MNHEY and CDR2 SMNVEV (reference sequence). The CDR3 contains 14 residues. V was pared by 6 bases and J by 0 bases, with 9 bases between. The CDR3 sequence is CASSPSASNQPQHF. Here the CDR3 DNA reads TGTGCCAGCAGCCCCTCGGCTAGCAATCAGCCCCAGCATTTT.

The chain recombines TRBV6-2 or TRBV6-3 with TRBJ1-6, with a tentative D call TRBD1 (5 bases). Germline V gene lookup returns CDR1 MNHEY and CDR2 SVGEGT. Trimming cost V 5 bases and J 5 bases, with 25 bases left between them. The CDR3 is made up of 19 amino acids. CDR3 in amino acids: CASSDDSRRMVPDNSPLHF. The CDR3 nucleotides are TGTGCCAGCAGTGATGACAGCCGGAGGATGGTACCTGATAATTCACCCCTCCACTTT.

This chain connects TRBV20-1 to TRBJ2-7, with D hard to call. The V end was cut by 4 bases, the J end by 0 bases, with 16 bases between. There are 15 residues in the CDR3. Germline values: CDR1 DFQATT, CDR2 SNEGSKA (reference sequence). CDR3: CSANKPPLSSYEQYF. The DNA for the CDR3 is TGCAGTGCTAACAAGCCACCCCTTTCCTCCTACGAGCAGTACTTC.

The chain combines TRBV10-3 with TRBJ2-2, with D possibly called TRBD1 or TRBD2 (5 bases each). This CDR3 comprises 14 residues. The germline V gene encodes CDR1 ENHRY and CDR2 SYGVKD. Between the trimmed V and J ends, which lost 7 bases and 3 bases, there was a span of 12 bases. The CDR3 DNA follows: TGTGCCATCACCCGGGACCTTTACACCGGGGAGCTGTTTTTT. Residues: CAITRDLYTGELFF.

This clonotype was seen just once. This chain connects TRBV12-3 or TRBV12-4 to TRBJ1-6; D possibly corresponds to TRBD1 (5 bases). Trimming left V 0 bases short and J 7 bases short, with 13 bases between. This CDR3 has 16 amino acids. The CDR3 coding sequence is TGTGCCAGCAGTTTAGCGACAGTCCGAAGGAATTCACCCCTCCACTTT. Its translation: CASSLATVRRNSPLHF.